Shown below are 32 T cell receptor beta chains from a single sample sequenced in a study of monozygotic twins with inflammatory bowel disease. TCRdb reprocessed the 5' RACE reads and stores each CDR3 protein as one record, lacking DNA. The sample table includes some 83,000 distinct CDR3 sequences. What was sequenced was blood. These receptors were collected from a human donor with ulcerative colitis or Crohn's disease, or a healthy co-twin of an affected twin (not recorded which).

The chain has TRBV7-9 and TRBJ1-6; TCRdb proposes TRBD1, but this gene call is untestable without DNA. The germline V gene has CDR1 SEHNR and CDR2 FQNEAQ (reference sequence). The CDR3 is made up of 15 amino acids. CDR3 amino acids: CASSPPDRERSPLHF.

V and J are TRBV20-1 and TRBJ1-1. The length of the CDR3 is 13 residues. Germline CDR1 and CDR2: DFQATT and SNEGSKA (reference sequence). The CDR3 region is CSARGMRNTEAFF.

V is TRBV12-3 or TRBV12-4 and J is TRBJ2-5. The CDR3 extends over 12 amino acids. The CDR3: CASSPHQETQYF.

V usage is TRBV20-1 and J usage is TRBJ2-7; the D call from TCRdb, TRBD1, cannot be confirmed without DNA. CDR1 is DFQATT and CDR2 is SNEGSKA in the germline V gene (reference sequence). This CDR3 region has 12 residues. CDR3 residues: CSAIVRGYEQYF.

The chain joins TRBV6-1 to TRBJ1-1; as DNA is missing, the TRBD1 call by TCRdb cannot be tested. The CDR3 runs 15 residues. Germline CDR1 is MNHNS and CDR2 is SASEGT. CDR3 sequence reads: CASTLRDSTNTEAFF.

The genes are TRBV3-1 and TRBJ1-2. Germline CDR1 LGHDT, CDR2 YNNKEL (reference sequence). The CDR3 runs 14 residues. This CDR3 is CASSQDNGVRGYTF.

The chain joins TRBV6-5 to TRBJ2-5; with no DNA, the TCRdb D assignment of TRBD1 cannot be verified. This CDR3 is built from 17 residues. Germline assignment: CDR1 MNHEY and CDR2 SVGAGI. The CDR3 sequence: CASSSDREEKYQETQYF.

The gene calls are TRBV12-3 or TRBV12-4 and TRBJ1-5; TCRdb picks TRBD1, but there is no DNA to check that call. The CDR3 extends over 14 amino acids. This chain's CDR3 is CASSYEGSNQPQHF.

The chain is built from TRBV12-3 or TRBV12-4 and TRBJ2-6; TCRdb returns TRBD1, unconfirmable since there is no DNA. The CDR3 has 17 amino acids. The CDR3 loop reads CASSLHTGGTGANVLTF.

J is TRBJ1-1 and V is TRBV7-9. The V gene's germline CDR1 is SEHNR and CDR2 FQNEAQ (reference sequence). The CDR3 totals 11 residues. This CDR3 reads CASRWATEAFF.

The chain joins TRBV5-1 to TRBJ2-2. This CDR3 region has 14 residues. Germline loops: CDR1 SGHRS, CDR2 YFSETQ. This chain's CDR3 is CASSFSQSLGELFF. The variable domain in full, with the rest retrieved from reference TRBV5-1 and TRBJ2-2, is KAGVTQTPRYLIKTRGQQVTLSCSPISGHRSVSWYQQTPGQGLQFLFEYFSETQRNKGNFPGRFSGRQFSNSRSEMNVSTLELGDSALYLCASSFSQSLGELFFGEGSRLTVL.

Here the CDR3 reads CASSLARGQIYEQYF. This rearrangement joins TRBV7-6 to TRBJ2-7; TCRdb's D gene call, TRBD1, goes unchecked for lack of DNA. The V gene's germline CDR1 is SGHVS and CDR2 FNYEAQ. CDR3 size: 15 residues. Based on the CDR3 plus reference TRBV7-6 and TRBJ2-7, the full variable domain is GAGVSQSPRYKVTKRGQDVALRCDPISGHVSLYWYRQALGQGPEFLTYFNYEAQQDKSGLPNDRFSAERPEGSISTLTIQRTEQRDSAMYRCASSLARGQIYEQYFGPGTRLTVT.

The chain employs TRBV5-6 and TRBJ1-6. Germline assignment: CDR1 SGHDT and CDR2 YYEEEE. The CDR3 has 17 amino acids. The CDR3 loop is CASSLYGRLPKNSPLHF.

CDR3 loop: CASSPPKTGVTGELFF. V usage is TRBV18 and J usage is TRBJ2-2; with no DNA, the TCRdb D assignment of TRBD1 cannot be verified. CDR1 and CDR2 (germline): KGHSH, LQKENI. The CDR3 length is 16 residues.

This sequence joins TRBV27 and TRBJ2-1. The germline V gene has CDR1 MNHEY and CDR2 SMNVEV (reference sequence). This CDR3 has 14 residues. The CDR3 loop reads CASSLSKTYNEQFF.

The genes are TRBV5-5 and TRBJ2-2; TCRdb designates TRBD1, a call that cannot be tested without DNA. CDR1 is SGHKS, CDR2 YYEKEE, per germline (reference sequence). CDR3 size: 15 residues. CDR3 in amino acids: CASRTSGGNTGELFF.

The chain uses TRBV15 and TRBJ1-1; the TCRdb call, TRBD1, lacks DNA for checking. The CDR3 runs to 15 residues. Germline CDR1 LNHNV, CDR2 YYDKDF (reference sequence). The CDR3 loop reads CATSRLGGMNTEAFF.

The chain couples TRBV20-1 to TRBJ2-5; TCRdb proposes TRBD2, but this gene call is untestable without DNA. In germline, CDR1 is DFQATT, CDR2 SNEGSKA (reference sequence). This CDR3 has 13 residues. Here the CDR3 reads CSARWDFQETQYF.

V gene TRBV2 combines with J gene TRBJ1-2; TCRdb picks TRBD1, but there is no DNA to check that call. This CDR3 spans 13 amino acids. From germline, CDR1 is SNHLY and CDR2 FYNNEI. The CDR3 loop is CASRPTGNYGYTF.

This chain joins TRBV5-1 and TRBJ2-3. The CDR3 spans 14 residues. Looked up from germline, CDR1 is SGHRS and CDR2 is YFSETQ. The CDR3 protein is CASSDRRLSDTQYF.

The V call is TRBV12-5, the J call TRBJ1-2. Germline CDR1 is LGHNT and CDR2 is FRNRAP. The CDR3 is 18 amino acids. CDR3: CASDSAKDRIEANYGYTF.

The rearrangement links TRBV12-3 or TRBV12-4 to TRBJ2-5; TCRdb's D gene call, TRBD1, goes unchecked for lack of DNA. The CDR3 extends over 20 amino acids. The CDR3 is CASSFGGAAGAGTFQETQYF.

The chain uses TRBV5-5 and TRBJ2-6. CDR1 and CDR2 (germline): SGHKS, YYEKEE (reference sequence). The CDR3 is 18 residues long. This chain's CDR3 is CASSWSVFRSPGANVLTF.

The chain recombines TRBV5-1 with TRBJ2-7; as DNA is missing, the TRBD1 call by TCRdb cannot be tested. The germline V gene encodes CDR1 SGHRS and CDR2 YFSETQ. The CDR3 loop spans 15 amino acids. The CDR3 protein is CASSLLGTDHYEQYF.

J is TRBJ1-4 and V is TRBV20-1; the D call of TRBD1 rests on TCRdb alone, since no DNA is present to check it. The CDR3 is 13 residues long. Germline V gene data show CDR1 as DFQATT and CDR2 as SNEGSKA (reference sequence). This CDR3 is CSADAGTDAKLFF.

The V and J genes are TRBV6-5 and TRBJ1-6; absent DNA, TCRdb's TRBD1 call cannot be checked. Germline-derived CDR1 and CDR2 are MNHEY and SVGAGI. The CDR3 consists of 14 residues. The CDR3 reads CASSYSRVGSPLHF.

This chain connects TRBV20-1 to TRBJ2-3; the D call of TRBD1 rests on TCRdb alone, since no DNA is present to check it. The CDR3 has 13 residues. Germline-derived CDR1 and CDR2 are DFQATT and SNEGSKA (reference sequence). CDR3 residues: CSATGTIADTQYF.

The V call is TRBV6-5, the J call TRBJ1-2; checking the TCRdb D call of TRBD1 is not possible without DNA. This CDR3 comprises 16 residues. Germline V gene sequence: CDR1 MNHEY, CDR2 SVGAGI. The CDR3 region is CASSYSRGREGYGYTF.

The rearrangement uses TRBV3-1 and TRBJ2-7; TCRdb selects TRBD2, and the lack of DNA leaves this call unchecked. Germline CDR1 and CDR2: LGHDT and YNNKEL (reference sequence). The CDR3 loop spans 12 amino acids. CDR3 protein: CASSDYSYEQYF.

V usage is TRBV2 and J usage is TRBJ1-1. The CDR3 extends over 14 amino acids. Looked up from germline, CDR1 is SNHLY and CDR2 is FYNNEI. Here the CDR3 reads CASTAETMNTEAFF.

CDR3 residues: CSASRQDYEQYF. This sequence joins TRBV20-1 and TRBJ2-7; the TCRdb D gene call, TRBD1, has no DNA to confirm it. This CDR3 comprises 12 residues. Germline V gene sequence: CDR1 DFQATT, CDR2 SNEGSKA (reference sequence).

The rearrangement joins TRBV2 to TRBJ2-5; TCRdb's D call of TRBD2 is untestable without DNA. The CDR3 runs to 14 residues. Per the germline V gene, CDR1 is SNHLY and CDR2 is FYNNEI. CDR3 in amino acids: CASSGTSWGETQYF.